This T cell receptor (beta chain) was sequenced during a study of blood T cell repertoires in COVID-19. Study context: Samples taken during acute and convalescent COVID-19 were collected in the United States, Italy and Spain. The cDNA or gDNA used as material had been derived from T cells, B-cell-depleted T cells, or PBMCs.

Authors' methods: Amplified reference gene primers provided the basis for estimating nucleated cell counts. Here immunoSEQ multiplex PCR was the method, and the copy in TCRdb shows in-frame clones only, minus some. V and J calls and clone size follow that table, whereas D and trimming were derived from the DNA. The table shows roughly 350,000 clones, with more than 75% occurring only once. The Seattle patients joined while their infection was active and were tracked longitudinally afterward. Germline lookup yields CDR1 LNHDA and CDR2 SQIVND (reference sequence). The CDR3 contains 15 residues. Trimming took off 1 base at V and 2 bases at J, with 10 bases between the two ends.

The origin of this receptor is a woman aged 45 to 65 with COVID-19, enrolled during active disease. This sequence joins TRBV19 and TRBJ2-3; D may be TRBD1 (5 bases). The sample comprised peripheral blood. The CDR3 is CASSIAVGDTDTQYF. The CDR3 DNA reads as TGTGCCAGTAGTATAGCGGTAGGGGACACAGATACGCAGTATTTT.